This TCR beta chain was sequenced in a study of OX40 agonist ivuxolimab in advanced cancers. Study-wide context: There were three patients with partial responses, one having hepatocellular carcinoma and two cutaneous melanoma. Study observations and caveats: Some patients without response likewise showed low normalized clonal expansion. At 0.1 to 3.0 mg/kg and by week 6, clonal expansion occurred in CD4+ and CD8+ blood T cells. Among the least clonally expanded were partial responders at 0.1-3.0 mg/kg.

Germline loops: CDR1 SNHLY, CDR2 FYNNEI. The CDR3 extends over 13 amino acids. V was trimmed by 4 bases and J by 8 bases, leaving 9 bases between them. This clone was seen a handful of times. Antigen specificity is unknown. This table comes from immunoSEQ multiplex PCR, and its TCRdb copy is limited to in-frame clones, with some not included. The sample lists roughly 100,000 clones; under 90% were seen once. Sequencing was performed on CD4+ or CD8+ T cells sorted from blood, taken in a trial of the OX40 agonist ivuxolimab. The receptor was derived from an adult with an advanced solid tumor such as melanoma, head and neck, liver or kidney cancer. V gene TRBV2 combines with J gene TRBJ1-6, with D unclear. The CDR3, as DNA: TGTGCCAGCAGTGGCGTTACCTATTCACCCCTCCACTTT. Translated: CASSGVTYSPLHF.